This TCR beta chain was found in a study of monozygotic twins with inflammatory bowel disease. Study-level findings and limits: Reduced clonotype sharing with other individuals was observed in IBD patients relative to healthy twins, especially with disease activity. Whether twins were concordant or discordant made no difference to repertoire similarity, possibly from limited power.

As for this clonotype: What it binds is unknown.

Eight separate reactions for every sample produced the cDNA. For both chains, the TCRalpha and TCRbeta cDNA went through two nested PCRs of roughly 15 and 9 cycles. TCRdb re-called the 5' RACE reads, yielding one record per CDR3 amino acid sequence without DNA. The sample has 350,000 to 400,000 distinct CDR3 sequences, and its top ten clones hold just over 2.5%. CDR1 is MRHNA, CDR2 SNTAGT, per germline. This CDR3 spans 14 amino acids. The gene calls are TRBV6-4 and TRBJ2-1; TCRdb outputs TRBD2, but without DNA this stays unchecked. This receptor was obtained from a human donor with ulcerative colitis or Crohn's disease, or a healthy co-twin of an affected twin (not recorded which). Sequenced sample: blood. CDR3: CASSERLDYNEQFF.